This TCR beta chain comes out of a study of blood T cells in healthy people across ages. Study-wide results and limits: Estimated diversity across one million T cells was deemed an underestimate.

A sample-barcoded 5' primer and a J-beta primer mix were used in a second PCR of about 7 to 12 cycles. Tags on each cDNA molecule came from a template-switch adaptor with 12 random nucleotides. TCRdb itself ran the 5' RACE reads through MiXCR, one entry per CDR3 protein. The sample records approximately 770,000 distinct CDR3 sequences, more than 45% being singletons. Concerning this clonotype itself: Its antigen is not identified.

The CDR3 loop spans 15 amino acids. Germline V lookup: CDR1 DFQATT, CDR2 SNEGSKA (reference sequence). After removal of 5 bases from V and 5 bases from J, the junction contained 9 bases not matched to a gene. Per-sample yields of isolated PBMCs were at least 6 million. RNA extraction gave at least 5.5 micrograms of total RNA per sample. The TCR was taken from a man aged 25-45 years in good health. The chain recombines TRBV20-1 with TRBJ2-3; 11 bases align to TRBD2. The source material was blood. CDR3 DNA: TGCAGTGCTGGGTTCGGGACTAGCGGTGGAGATACGCAGTATTTT. Protein: CSAGFGTSGGDTQYF.